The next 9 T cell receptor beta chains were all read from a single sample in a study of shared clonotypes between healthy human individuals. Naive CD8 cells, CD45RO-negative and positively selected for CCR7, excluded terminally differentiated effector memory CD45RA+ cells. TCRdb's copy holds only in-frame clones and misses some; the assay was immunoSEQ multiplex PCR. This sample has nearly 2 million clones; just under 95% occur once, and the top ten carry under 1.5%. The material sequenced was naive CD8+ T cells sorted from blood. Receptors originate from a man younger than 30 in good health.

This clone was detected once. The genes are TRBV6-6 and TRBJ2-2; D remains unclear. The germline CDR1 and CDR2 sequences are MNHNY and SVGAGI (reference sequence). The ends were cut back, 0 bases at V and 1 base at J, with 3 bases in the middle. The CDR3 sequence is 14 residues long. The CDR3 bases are TGTGCCAGCAGTTACTCGTGGAACACCGGGGAGCTGTTTTTT. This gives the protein CASSYSWNTGELFF.

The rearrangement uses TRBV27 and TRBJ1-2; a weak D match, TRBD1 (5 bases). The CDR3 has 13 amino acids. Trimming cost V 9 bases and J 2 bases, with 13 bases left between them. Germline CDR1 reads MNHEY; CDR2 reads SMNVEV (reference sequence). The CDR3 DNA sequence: TGTGCCAGTTATGGAGGGGCGAACTATGGCTACACCTTC. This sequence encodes CASYGGANYGYTF.

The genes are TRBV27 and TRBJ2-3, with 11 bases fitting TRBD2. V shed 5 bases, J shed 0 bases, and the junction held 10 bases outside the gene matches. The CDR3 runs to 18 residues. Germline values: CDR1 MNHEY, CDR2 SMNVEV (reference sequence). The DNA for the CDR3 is TGTGCCAGCAGTCTCCGGACTAGCGGGCCTACTAGCACAGATACGCAGTATTTT. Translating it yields CASSLRTSGPTSTDTQYF.

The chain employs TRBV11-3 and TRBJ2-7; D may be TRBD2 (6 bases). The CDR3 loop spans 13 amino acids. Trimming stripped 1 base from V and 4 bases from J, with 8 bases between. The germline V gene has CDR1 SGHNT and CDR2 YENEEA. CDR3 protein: CASSLAEGYEQYF. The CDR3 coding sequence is TGTGCCAGCAGCTTAGCGGAGGGATACGAGCAGTACTTC. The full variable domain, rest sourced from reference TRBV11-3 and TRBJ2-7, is EAGVVQSPRYKIIEKKQPVAFWCNPISGHNTLYWYLQNLGQGPELLIRYENEEAVDDSQLPKDRFSAERLKGVDSTLKIQPAELGDSAVYLCASSLAEGYEQYFGPGTRLTVT.

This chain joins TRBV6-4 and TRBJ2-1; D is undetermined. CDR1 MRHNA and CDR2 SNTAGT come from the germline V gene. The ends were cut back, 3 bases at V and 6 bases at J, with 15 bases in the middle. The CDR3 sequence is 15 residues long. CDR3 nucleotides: TGTGCCAGCAGTGAAAGACCACCAGAATGCAATGAGCAGTTCTTC. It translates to CASSERPPECNEQFF.

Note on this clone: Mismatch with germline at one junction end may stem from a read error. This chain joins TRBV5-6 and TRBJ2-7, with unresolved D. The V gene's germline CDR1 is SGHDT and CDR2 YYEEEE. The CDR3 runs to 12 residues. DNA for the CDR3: TGTGCCAGCAGCTCCGGACCGCTTCACCCCGACTTC. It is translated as CASSSGPLHPDF.

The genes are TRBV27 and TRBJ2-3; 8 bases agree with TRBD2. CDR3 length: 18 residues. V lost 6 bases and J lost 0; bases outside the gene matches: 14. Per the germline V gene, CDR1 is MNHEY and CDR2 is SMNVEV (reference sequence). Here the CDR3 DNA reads TGTGCCAGCAGCCCCCTCCCGGGGGGGCCGATGAGCACAGATACGCAGTATTTT. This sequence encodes CASSPLPGGPMSTDTQYF.

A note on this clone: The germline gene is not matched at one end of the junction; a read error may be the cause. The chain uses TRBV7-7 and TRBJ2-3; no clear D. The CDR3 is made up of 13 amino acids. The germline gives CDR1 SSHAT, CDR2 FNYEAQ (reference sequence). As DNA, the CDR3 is TGTGCTAGCAGCTTAGAGGTAGGAGATACGCAGTATTTT. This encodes CASSLEVGDTQYF. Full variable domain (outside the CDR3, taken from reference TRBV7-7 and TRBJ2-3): GAGVSQSPRYKVTKRGQDVTLRCDPISSHATLYWYQQALGQGPEFLTYFNYEAQPDKSGLPSDRFSAERPEGSISTLTIQRTEQRDSAMYRCASSLEVGDTQYFGPGTRLTVL.

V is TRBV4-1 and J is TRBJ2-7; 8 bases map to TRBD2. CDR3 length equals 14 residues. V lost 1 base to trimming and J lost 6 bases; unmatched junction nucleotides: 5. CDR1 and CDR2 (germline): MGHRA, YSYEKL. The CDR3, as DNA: TGCGCCAGCAGCCAAGCGGGAGGGTCTGGCGAGCAGTACTTC. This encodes CASSQAGGSGEQYF.